The rows below give T cell receptor beta chains drawn from one sample of a study of T cells after yellow fever vaccination. Each CDR3 protein gets one entry after TCRdb re-called the 5' RACE reads with MiXCR. The sample carries some 550,000 distinct CDR3 sequences, roughly a fifth recorded once. The material was PBMCs, obtained 15 days after the yellow fever booster vaccination. The receptors derive from a man aged 25 to 40 who received the YFV17D yellow fever vaccine. Each CDR3 is given with its conserved first and last residue. A D gene is named only where the DNA matches it firmly. Clone size is stated in some rows and not others, as once, few, many or a class when expanded.

v_gene	d_gene	j_gene	abundance	CDR3nt	CDR3aa
TRBV24-1	-	TRBJ2-1	-	TGTGCCACCAGTGACGAGGGGCAGGTCGGTGAGCAGTTCTTC	CATSDEGQVGEQFF
TRBV25-1	-	TRBJ2-3	many	TGTGCCAGCAGTGATTACGTGCGGGGCTACACAGATACGCAGTATTTT	CASSDYVRGYTDTQYF
TRBV20-1	-	TRBJ2-5	-	TGCAGTATCGATACAGGGTTAGAGACCCAGTACTTC	CSIDTGLETQYF
TRBV6-1	-	TRBJ2-7	-	TGTGCCAGCAGACATGGACCCTTGTACGAGCAGTACTTC	CASRHGPLYEQYF
TRBV7-3	-	TRBJ1-3	-	TGTGCCAGCAGCACGGGACTGTTAAGCTCTGGAAACACCATATATTTT	CASSTGLLSSGNTIYF
TRBV20-1	-	TRBJ2-3	few	TGCAGTGCTAGCAGCCGGGAGCGTCCCACAGATACGCAGTATTTT	CSASSRERPTDTQYF
TRBV28	-	TRBJ2-7	-	TGTGCCAGCAGTTTATTGGGGGGGCCGTTTTACGAGCAGTACTTC	CASSLLGGPFYEQYF
TRBV20-1	-	TRBJ2-5	-	TGCAGTGCGGCGAAGGAGACCCAGTACTTC	CSAAKETQYF
TRBV20-1	TRBD2	TRBJ2-5	few	TGCAGTGCTAGTGGGGGACTAGCGGCAGAGACCCAGTACTTC	CSASGGLAAETQYF
TRBV24-1	-	TRBJ2-2	-	TGTGCCACCAGTGACGCAGGGGTCAGCGGGGAGCTGTTTTTT	CATSDAGVSGELFF
TRBV30	TRBD2	TRBJ2-5	-	TGTGCCCGGGGAGGGCAGACAATCACCCCCCAAGAGACCCAGTACTTC	CARGGQTITPQETQYF